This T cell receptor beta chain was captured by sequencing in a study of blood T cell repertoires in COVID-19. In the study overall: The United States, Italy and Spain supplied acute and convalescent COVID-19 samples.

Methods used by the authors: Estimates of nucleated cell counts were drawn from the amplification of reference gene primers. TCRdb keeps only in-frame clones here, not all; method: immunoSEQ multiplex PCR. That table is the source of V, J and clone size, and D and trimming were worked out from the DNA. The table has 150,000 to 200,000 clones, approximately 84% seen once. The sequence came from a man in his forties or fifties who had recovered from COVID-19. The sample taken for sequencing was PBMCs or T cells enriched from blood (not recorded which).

This CDR3 is CASSLRGTGTGNTIYF. The DNA of the CDR3 is TGTGCCAGCAGCTTGAGGGGGACAGGGACTGGAAACACCATATATTTT. The V gene is TRBV5-6, the J gene TRBJ1-3; the match to TRBD1 covers 9 bases. This CDR3 has 16 amino acids. The germline V gene has CDR1 SGHDT and CDR2 YYEEEE. J was trimmed by 2 bases and V by 1 base; bases with no gene match: 4.